A selection of T cell receptor beta chains follows, all from one sample in a study of cytomegalovirus exposure and HLA in healthy donors. Repertoires were generated with immunoSEQ multiplex PCR, while TCRdb's copy carries only in-frame clones and drops some. The data contain 100,000 to 150,000 clones, 70% to 80% of them singletons. The sample was PBMCs. These receptors were obtained from a woman in her sixties or seventies in good health and CMV-seropositive. Both conserved end residues are part of each CDR3. The D gene is left open where the match is weak. Clone size is not always given. Where it is, it says once, few, many or a class for expanded clones.

TRBV28	.	.	TRBJ2-5	TGTGCCAGCAGTCCACTTGGGGGCGGGGGAAGGAGGAGAGAGACCCAGTACTTC	CASSPLGGGGRRRETQYF
TRBV18	.	.	TRBJ2-1	TGTGCCAGCTCACCACCTCAGGGTTACAATGAGCAGTTCTTC	CASSPPQGYNEQFF
TRBV11-2	TRBD1	.	TRBJ2-7	TGTGCCAGCAGTCCCGGGACAGGGAATAATGAGCAGTACTTC	CASSPGTGNNEQYF
TRBV5-1	TRBD1	.	TRBJ2-1	TGCGCCAGCAGTCCGGGACAGGGGGCCTACAATGAGCAGTTCTTC	CASSPGQGAYNEQFF
TRBV9	TRBD1	.	TRBJ1-2	TGTGCCAGCAGCGAAGGGACAGGGGAAGGCTACACCTTC	CASSEGTGEGYTF
TRBV9	TRBD1	.	TRBJ2-7	TGTGCCAGCAGCGTAGCTTGGGACAGCGTCTACGAGCAGTACTTC	CASSVAWDSVYEQYF
TRBV21-1	.	.	TRBJ1-5	TGTGCCAGCAGCAAACCGGACAGGGGGCGGGGCAATCAGCCCCAGCATTTT	CASSKPDRGRGNQPQHF
TRBV2	.	.	TRBJ1-1	TGTGCCAGCAGTGAAACAGGGTACACTGAAGCTTTCTTT	CASSETGYTEAFF
TRBV27	TRBD1	.	TRBJ1-1	TGTGCCAGCACCGGACAGGGAATCACTGAAGCTTTCTTT	CASTGQGITEAFF
TRBV5-6	TRBD2	few	TRBJ2-5	TGTGCCAGCAGTTCCGGGACTAGCGGGGGTGGAGAGACCCAGTACTTC	CASSSGTSGGGETQYF
TRBV15	.	.	TRBJ1-5	TGTGCCACCAGCAGAGATAAGGTGTCGGGTCAGCCCCAGCATTTT	CATSRDKVSGQPQHF
TRBV4-1	TRBD1	.	TRBJ1-6	TGCGCCAGCAGCTTACGACAGGGAAGTAATTCACCCCTCCACTTT	CASSLRQGSNSPLHF
TRBV5-1	.	.	TRBJ2-7	TGCGCCAGCAGCTTGGCCGCCGGTGCGTACGAGCAGTACTTC	CASSLAAGAYEQYF
TRBV19	.	.	TRBJ1-2	TGTGCCAGTGGACACCAGGATAACTATGGCTACACCTTC	CASGHQDNYGYTF
TRBV5-4	TRBD2	.	TRBJ2-7	TGTGCCAGCAGCCCGGGACTAGCGAATTACGAGCAGTACTTC	CASSPGLANYEQYF
TRBV19	.	once	TRBJ2-1	TGTGCCAGTAGTATTCAGACAGGAGGGCAGTTCTTC	CASSIQTGGQFF
TRBV19	.	few	TRBJ2-2	TGTGCCAGTAGTATCTATAGCACCGGCGGGGAGCTGTTTTTT	CASSIYSTGGELFF
TRBV10-2	.	.	TRBJ2-1	TGCGCCAGCAGTGATGACAGTCTGTGGGTTAGGAATGAGCAGTTCTTC	CASSDDSLWVRNEQFF
TRBV7-9	.	.	TRBJ1-1	TGTGCCAGCAGCCAAGAACCACAGGTGAACACTGAAGCTTTCTTT	CASSQEPQVNTEAFF
TRBV9	.	.	TRBJ1-2	TGTGCCAGCAGCGTAGAGACAGAGAACTATGGCTACACCTTC	CASSVETENYGYTF
TRBV15	.	.	TRBJ1-4	TGTGCCACCAGCAGTTCCGGGACAACTAATGAAAAACTGTTTTTT	CATSSSGTTNEKLFF
TRBV27	TRBD1	few	TRBJ2-7	TGTGCCAGCAGTTTCGGACAGGCCACCTACGAGCAGTACTTC	CASSFGQATYEQYF
TRBV7-9	TRBD1	few	TRBJ1-2	TGTGCCAGCAGCTTAGAAGGGCAGGGGGCCCTTAACTATGGCTACACCTTC	CASSLEGQGALNYGYTF
TRBV6-1	.	few	TRBJ2-7	TGTGCCAGCAGTGAAGCTGGGACAAGGGCCTCCTACGAGCAGTACTTC	CASSEAGTRASYEQYF
TRBV6-5	.	few	TRBJ1-1	TGTGCCAGCAGTTCGGGGAACACTGAAGCTTTCTTT	CASSSGNTEAFF
TRBV19	.	.	TRBJ1-5	TGTGCCAGTAGTACCGGACTGAACAATCAGCCCCAGCATTTT	CASSTGLNNQPQHF
TRBV5-6	.	.	TRBJ1-1	TGTGCCAGCAGCCTCAGGGGTTGGCGAACTGAAGCTTTCTTT	CASSLRGWRTEAFF
TRBV5-6	.	.	TRBJ2-7	TGTGCCAGCAGCTTAGTCGCGACCTACGAGCAGTACTTC	CASSLVATYEQYF
TRBV7-3	.	.	TRBJ2-5	TGTGCCAGCAGCTTATTGGCTAGCTTTGGAGAGACCCAGTACTTC	CASSLLASFGETQYF
TRBV6-5	.	.	TRBJ2-1	TGTGCCAGCAGGGAGACTAGTAGCTTCCACAATGAGCAGTTCTTC	CASRETSSFHNEQFF
TRBV6-1	TRBD1	.	TRBJ2-3	TGTGCCAGCAGCTTAGGAGGGACAGGGAAAGATACGCAGTATTTT	CASSLGGTGKDTQYF
TRBV2	TRBD1	once	TRBJ1-1	TGTGCCAGAAGGACAGGGCAGGGGACCATGAACACTGAAGCTTTCTTT	CARRTGQGTMNTEAFF
TRBV6-4	.	.	TRBJ2-3	TGTGCCAGCAGTCCCGTGGGGCAGGAAGATACGCAGTATTTT	CASSPVGQEDTQYF
TRBV13	.	.	TRBJ1-1	TGTGCCACCTCGGACCGGGGGGCGGCGATGAACACTGAAGCTTTCTTT	CATSDRGAAMNTEAFF
TRBV9	TRBD2	.	TRBJ2-1	TGTGCCAGCAGCGTAGGCGGGGGGTTTCGTGAGCAGTTCTTC	CASSVGGGFREQFF
TRBV6-1	.	.	TRBJ1-2	TGTGCCAGCAGTGAAAGTTTGAGGGAAGGTTACTATGGCTACACCTTC	CASSESLREGYYGYTF
TRBV10-3	TRBD1	few	TRBJ1-6	TGTGCCATCAGGGGACAGGGGGCGAATTCACCCCTCCACTTT	CAIRGQGANSPLHF
TRBV5-4	.	few	TRBJ2-1	TGTGCCAGCAGCGGAGGGGACAGAAGCTCCTACAATGAGCAGTTCTTC	CASSGGDRSSYNEQFF
TRBV6-4	.	once	TRBJ1-5	TGTGCCAGCAGTGGGGTGGGGGGGGATCAGCCCCAGCATTTT	CASSGVGGDQPQHF
TRBV9	TRBD1	few	TRBJ1-2	TGTGCCAGCAGCGCGGGGACAGTTTATGGCTACACCTTC	CASSAGTVYGYTF
TRBV5-6	TRBD1	few	TRBJ1-4	TGTGCCAGCAGCCAAACAGGGGAGAATGAAAAACTGTTTTTT	CASSQTGENEKLFF
TRBV7-8	.	once	TRBJ2-3	TGTGCCAGCAGCTTAGGGTTCTCGGAGGGCACAGATACGCAGTATTTT	CASSLGFSEGTDTQYF
TRBV6-6	.	few	TRBJ1-1	TGTGCCAGCAGCTTGGACAGCCTTAACACTGAAGCTTTCTTT	CASSLDSLNTEAFF
TRBV9	.	.	TRBJ1-1	TGTGCCAGCAGTACCCGCAGGGACACTGAAGCTTTCTTT	CASSTRRDTEAFF
TRBV2	TRBD2	.	TRBJ2-2	TGTGCCAGCAGTGAAGCGCTTCCGGGGGTAGCGGGGGCGAACACCGGGGAGCTGTTTTTT	CASSEALPGVAGANTGELFF
TRBV6-4	.	.	TRBJ1-2	TGTGCCAGCAGTCCCGACGGGAACTATGGCTACACCTTC	CASSPDGNYGYTF
TRBV29-1	.	.	TRBJ1-3	TGCAGCGTTGGGGGGACAAGTCACAACTCTGGAAACACCATATATTTT	CSVGGTSHNSGNTIYF
TRBV12-5	.	.	TRBJ1-3	TGTGCTAGTGGTGCCCGACAGGAAAACACCATATATTTT	CASGARQENTIYF